This TCR beta chain was sequenced during a study of identical twins. TCRdb re-called the 5' RACE reads with MiXCR, one entry per CDR3 protein. The sample contains about 690,000 distinct CDR3 sequences, around 20% of which appear only once. This clonotype has just a few counts. Healthy Caucasian donors formed the entire cohort. Germline loops: CDR1 MNHNS, CDR2 SASEGT. The CDR3 is 15 residues long. V lost 5 bases and J lost 3; bases outside the gene matches: 6. The same sample was also studied in work on T cells expressing NK-cell markers.

The chain has TRBV6-1 and TRBJ2-7; the match to TRBD2 covers 11 bases. The sequenced sample was PBMCs. The receptor's source is a woman under 30 in good health. The CDR3 sequence is CASSLTGTSGYEQYF. Written as DNA, the CDR3 is TGTGCCAGCAGTCTCACCGGGACTAGCGGCTACGAGCAGTACTTC.